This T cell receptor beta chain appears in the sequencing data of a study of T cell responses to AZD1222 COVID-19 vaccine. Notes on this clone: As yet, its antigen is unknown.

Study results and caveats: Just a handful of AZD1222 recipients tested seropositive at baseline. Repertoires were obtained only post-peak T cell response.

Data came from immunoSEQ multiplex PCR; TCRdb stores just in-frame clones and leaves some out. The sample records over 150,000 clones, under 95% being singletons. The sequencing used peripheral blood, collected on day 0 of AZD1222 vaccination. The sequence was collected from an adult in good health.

DNA of the CDR3: TGTGCCAGCAGCCGAACCCGGGACACACTAACTGAAGCTTTCTTT. This encodes CASSRTRDTLTEAFF. The gene calls are TRBV11-1 and TRBJ1-1; possibly TRBD1 for D (6 bases). The CDR3 is 15 residues long. Germline lookup yields CDR1 SGHAT and CDR2 FQDESV (reference sequence). The ends were cut back, 5 bases at V and 5 bases at J, with 18 bases in the middle.